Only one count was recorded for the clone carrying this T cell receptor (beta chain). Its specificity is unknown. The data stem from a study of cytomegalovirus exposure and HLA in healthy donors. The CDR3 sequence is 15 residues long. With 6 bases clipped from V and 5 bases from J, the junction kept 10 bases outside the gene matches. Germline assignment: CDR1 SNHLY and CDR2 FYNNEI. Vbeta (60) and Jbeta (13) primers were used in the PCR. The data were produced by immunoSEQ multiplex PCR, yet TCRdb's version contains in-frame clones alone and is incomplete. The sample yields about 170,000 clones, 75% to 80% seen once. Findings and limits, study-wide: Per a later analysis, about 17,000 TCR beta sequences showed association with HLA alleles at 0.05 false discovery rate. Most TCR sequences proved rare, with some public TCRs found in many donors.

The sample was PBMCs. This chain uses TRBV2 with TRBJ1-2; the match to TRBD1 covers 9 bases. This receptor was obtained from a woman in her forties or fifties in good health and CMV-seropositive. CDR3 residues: CASSDTGTGRYGYTF. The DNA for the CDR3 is TGTGCCAGCAGCGATACCGGGACAGGGAGGTATGGCTACACCTTC.